This entry lists 30 T cell receptor beta chains sequenced from one sample in a study of T cells in Graves' hyperthyroidism and ophthalmopathy. It was RNA transcripts that yielded the amplified TCR beta CDR3 regions. Primed by the HTBI set, a first-round RT-PCR was run on the TCR CDR3. Using its own MiXCR run on the multiplex PCR reads, TCRdb lists one record per CDR3 protein. The sample has about 98,000 distinct CDR3 sequences; approximately 42% are singletons. Sequencing used peripheral blood or thyroid tissue (not recorded which). The receptors were sampled from a woman younger than 45 with Graves' hyperthyroidism.

This clonotype came up many times. The rearrangement uses TRBV15 and TRBJ2-3; no definite D call. Trimming stripped 0 bases from V and 2 bases from J, with 15 bases between. CDR1 LNHNV and CDR2 YYDKDF come from the germline V gene (reference sequence). The CDR3 sequence is 17 residues long. CDR3 bases: TGTGCCACCAGCAGAGAAACCCCAGGTATGGCCACAGATACGCAGTATTTT. It is translated as CATSRETPGMATDTQYF.

This clonotype occurred many times. This chain joins TRBV6-5 and TRBJ2-5, with 11 bases identical to TRBD2. The CDR3 consists of 15 residues. V shed 0 bases, J shed 4 bases, and the junction held 1 base outside the gene matches. Per the germline V gene, CDR1 is MNHEY and CDR2 is SVGAGI. CDR3 bases: TGTGCCAGCAGTTACTCCCTAGCGGGAGGAGAGACCCAGTACTTC. It codes for CASSYSLAGGETQYF.

This clonotype was counted ten times or more. This rearrangement joins TRBV9 to TRBJ2-7; no clear D. CDR1 is SGDLS, CDR2 YYNGEE, per germline. Trimming took off 0 bases at V and 4 bases at J, with 8 bases between the two ends. CDR3 length equals 13 residues. The CDR3 DNA sequence: TGTGCCAGCAGCGTAGGCGACACTTACGAGCAGTACTTC. Protein sequence: CASSVGDTYEQYF.

J is TRBJ1-1 and V is TRBV10-2, with TRBD1 matching 9 bases. The CDR3 loop spans 15 amino acids. In germline, CDR1 is WSHSY, CDR2 SAAADI. V shed 4 bases, J shed 3 bases, and the junction held 6 bases outside the gene matches. CDR3 residues: CASSGDREGDTEAFF. CDR3 nucleotides: TGCGCCAGCAGTGGGGACAGGGAGGGTGACACTGAAGCTTTCTTT.

The chain couples TRBV7-3 to TRBJ1-2, with D possibly being TRBD1 (5 bases). The CDR3 length is 16 residues. Trimming stripped 2 bases from V and 12 bases from J, with 25 bases between. CDR1 SGHTA and CDR2 FQGTGA come from the germline V gene. As DNA, the CDR3 is TGTGCCAGCAGCTTATCAGATGGCAGGGAGCTTTCTGGAAACACCTTC. Residues: CASSLSDGRELSGNTF.

This clonotype was observed at least ten times. The V gene is TRBV27, the J gene TRBJ2-5, with D perhaps TRBD1 or TRBD2 (5 bases each). The length of the CDR3 is 14 residues. Germline-derived CDR1 and CDR2 are MNHEY and SMNVEV (reference sequence). Trimming took off 0 bases at V and 7 bases at J, with 12 bases between the two ends. CDR3 in DNA: TGTGCCAGCAGTTTATCCTGGGACCTGGGGACCCAGTACTTC. This sequence encodes CASSLSWDLGTQYF.

Ten or more counts support this clonotype. The V and J genes are TRBV19 and TRBJ1-5, with TRBD1 as a possible D gene (5 bases). Trimming took off 3 bases at V and 5 bases at J, with 8 bases between the two ends. The V gene's germline CDR1 is LNHDA and CDR2 SQIVND (reference sequence). The CDR3 is 13 amino acids. For the CDR3, the DNA is TGTGCCAGTAGTATTGGGGGATATCAGCCCCAGCATTTT. Its protein is CASSIGGYQPQHF.

As concerns this clonotype: The final CDR3 position lacks the conserved phenylalanine or tryptophan, pointing to a likely read error. Because the CDR3's place on the DNA is in doubt, the DNA is left out and the CDR3 is given as listed by TCRdb. The V and J genes are TRBV7-2 and TRBJ2-5; the table's D call, TRBD1, was not checked against the DNA. Looked up from germline, CDR1 is SGHTA and CDR2 is FQGNSA. Including both end residues, the CDR3 is 16 amino acids long. CDR3 in amino acids: CASSLGQGVYGYTFGS.

Points on this clonotype: The junction shows a germline mismatch at one end, possibly a read error. This chain joins TRBV7-2 and TRBJ2-6; a possible D gene is TRBD1 (5 bases). Germline lookup yields CDR1 SGHTA and CDR2 FQGNSA. This CDR3 has 15 amino acids. The CDR3, as DNA: TGTGCCAGCACCATAGTGGTCTCTGGGGCCAGCGTCTTGACTTTC. Translating it yields CASTIVVSGASVLTF.

This clonotype was observed a handful of times. This chain joins TRBV13 and TRBJ2-5; D remains ambiguous. CDR1 is PRHDT and CDR2 is FYEKMQ in the germline V gene (reference sequence). V was pared by 3 bases and J by 5 bases, with 7 bases between. The CDR3 sequence is 12 residues long. The CDR3 loop is CASSFNGETQYF. The DNA of the CDR3 is TGTGCCAGCAGCTTCAACGGGGAGACCCAGTACTTC.

This clonotype was observed a handful of times. This rearrangement joins TRBV15 to TRBJ2-5; either TRBD1 or TRBD2 may supply D (5 bases each). The V and J ends lost 1 base and 1 base respectively, with 10 bases between them. CDR3 length equals 15 residues. CDR1 is LNHNV, CDR2 YYDKDF, per germline (reference sequence). CDR3: CATSRGGRPQETQYF. DNA for the CDR3: TGTGCCACCAGCAGAGGGGGGAGACCCCAAGAGACCCAGTACTTC.

Ten or more counts support this clonotype. This chain links TRBV9 with TRBJ1-2; tentatively, D is TRBD1 (6 bases). The CDR3 loop spans 17 amino acids. The V gene's germline CDR1 is SGDLS and CDR2 YYNGEE. V lost 3 bases, J lost 0 bases, and 18 bases lay in between. The CDR3 sequence: CASSGPLGGSSNYGYTF. CDR3 coding DNA: TGTGCCAGCAGCGGACCTCTTGGGGGCAGCTCTAACTATGGCTACACCTTC.

This clonotype has ten or more counts. This chain connects TRBV5-1 to TRBJ1-1; D remains unclear. Looked up from germline, CDR1 is SGHRS and CDR2 is YFSETQ. Deletions cut 0 bases from V and 1 base from J, with 4 bases between. The CDR3 has 13 residues. CDR3 in amino acids: CASSLEGNTEAFF. The CDR3 nucleotides read TGCGCCAGCAGCTTGGAAGGGAACACTGAAGCTTTCTTT.

This rearrangement joins TRBV5-1 to TRBJ2-5; 7 positions match TRBD1. The CDR3 length is 17 residues. The germline CDR1 and CDR2 sequences are SGHRS and YFSETQ. V lost 3 bases, J lost 5 bases, and 16 bases stayed unmatched. This CDR3 is CASSWGPRTGGRETQYF. DNA of the CDR3: TGCGCCAGCAGCTGGGGCCCCCGGACAGGCGGGCGCGAGACCCAGTACTTC.

In its sample, this clonotype was seen many times. The rearrangement links TRBV2 to TRBJ1-2, with D unclear. This CDR3 spans 15 amino acids. Germline CDR1 reads SNHLY; CDR2 reads FYNNEI. V was pared by 1 base and J by 6 bases, with 15 bases between. CDR3 nucleotide sequence: TGTGCCAGCAGTGAAGAGTCAGGCTGGACTCATGGCTACACCTTC. Encoded protein: CASSEESGWTHGYTF.

V is TRBV9 and J is TRBJ2-2, with D possibly being TRBD1 or TRBD2 (5 bases each). V lost 0 bases, J lost 9 bases, and 6 bases lay in between. This CDR3 has 12 residues. Germline V gene data show CDR1 as SGDLS and CDR2 as YYNGEE. CDR3 DNA sequence: TGTGCCAGCAGCGTAGGGGGGAGGGAGCTGTTTTTT. This sequence encodes CASSVGGRELFF.

The sample holds one count of this clonotype. The chain joins TRBV10-3 to TRBJ2-1, with 10 bases aligning to TRBD2. V dropped 6 bases and J dropped 8; count of bases not matched to a gene: 10. Per germline, CDR1 ENHRY and CDR2 SYGVKD. CDR3 size: 15 residues. DNA of the CDR3: TGTGCCATCAGACAGACTAGCGGGTCGGCTCATGAGCAGTTCTTC. It specifies CAIRQTSGSAHEQFF.

The CDR3 loop is CASSSFAGTRGTGELFF. As DNA, the CDR3 is TGTGCCAGCAGCTCCTTTGCGGGAACGCGGGGCACCGGGGAGCTGTTTTTT. The chain is built from TRBV7-9 and TRBJ2-2; a weak D match, TRBD2 (6 bases). CDR1 SEHNR and CDR2 FQNEAQ come from the germline V gene (reference sequence). V was shortened by 4 bases and J by 4 bases, with 19 bases between the two germline ends. The CDR3 contains 17 residues.

This clonotype has only a few counts. The genes are TRBV7-9 and TRBJ1-1, with D possibly TRBD1 on 5 matching bases. CDR1 SEHNR and CDR2 FQNEAQ come from the germline V gene (reference sequence). The CDR3 spans 15 residues. V was shortened by 1 base and J by 3 bases, with 12 bases between the two germline ends. In DNA, the CDR3 is TGTGCCAGCAGCTTAGTTTCGGGGCCCGACACTGAAGCTTTCTTT. Encoded protein: CASSLVSGPDTEAFF. The complete variable domain, with remaining parts taken from reference TRBV7-9 and TRBJ1-1, reads DTGVSQNPRHKITKRGQNVTFRCDPISEHNRLYWYRQTLGQGPEFLTYFQNEAQLEKSRLLSDRFSAERPKGSFSTLEIQRTEQGDSAMYLCASSLVSGPDTEAFFGQGTRLTVV.

This clonotype was seen at least ten times. The gene calls are TRBV28 and TRBJ1-2; maybe TRBD1 (6 bases). Trimming removed 5 bases at V and 4 bases at J, with 8 bases between. The CDR3 covers 12 residues. Per germline, CDR1 MDHEN and CDR2 SYDVKM. This CDR3 is CASSTGRYGYTF. DNA for the CDR3: TGTGCCAGCAGTACAGGGCGCTATGGCTACACCTTC.

This clonotype was counted ten times or more. The rearrangement uses TRBV2 and TRBJ1-2; 10 bases fit TRBD1. Trimming at V came to 7 bases and at J to 7 bases, leaving 6 bases not matched to a gene. Per the germline V gene, CDR1 is SNHLY and CDR2 is FYNNEI. There are 13 residues in the CDR3. DNA for the CDR3: TGTGCCAGCAAACTGACAGGGGGCCTTGGCTACACCTTC. Its translation: CASKLTGGLGYTF. Filled out from reference TRBV2 and TRBJ1-2, the complete variable domain reads EPEVTQTPSHQVTQMGQEVILRCVPISNHLYFYWYRQILGQKVEFLVSFYNNEISEKSEIFDDQFSVERPDGSNFTLKIRSTKLEDSAMYFCASKLTGGLGYTFGSGTRLTVV.

This clonotype was counted many times. The chain links TRBV20-1 to TRBJ1-5, with no clear D. Germline assignment: CDR1 DFQATT and CDR2 SNEGSKA (reference sequence). Trimming shortened V by 2 bases and J by 0 bases, and 14 bases separated the two germline ends. CDR3 size: 16 residues. CDR3 bases: TGCAGTGCTAGACTTTCACGAGGTTTTAGCAATCAGCCCCAGCATTTT. Encoded protein: CSARLSRGFSNQPQHF.

As to this clonotype: This may be a read error, as it is one base from a much larger clone. The chain has TRBV10-2 and TRBJ1-4; possibly TRBD1 for D (5 bases). From germline, CDR1 is WSHSY and CDR2 SAAADI. Trimming shortened V by 6 bases and J by 10 bases, and 27 bases separated the two germline ends. The CDR3 has 17 amino acids. CDR3 in amino acids: CASSHLKVGPAEGKLFF. The CDR3 DNA sequence: TGCGCCAGCAGCCACCTGAAGGTGGGACCGGCGGAGGGAAAACTGTTTTTT.

Many counts were recorded for this clonotype. One junction end does not reproduce the germline sequence, and a read error may be involved. The chain uses TRBV4-1 and TRBJ2-7; D may be TRBD2 (6 bases). The germline gives CDR1 MGHRA, CDR2 YSYEKL. The CDR3 totals 13 residues. CDR3 residues: CASSQELAYEQYF. The CDR3 DNA reads as TGCGCCAGCAGCCAAGAACTAGCCTATGAGCAGTACTTC.

The V gene is TRBV11-1, the J gene TRBJ2-7, with 9 positions matching TRBD1. The germline gives CDR1 SGHAT, CDR2 FQDESV (reference sequence). J was trimmed by 5 bases and V by 5 bases; bases with no gene match: 7. The CDR3 loop spans 14 amino acids. CDR3: CASSKGTGRNEQYF. For the CDR3, the DNA is TGTGCCAGCAGCAAGGGGACAGGGAGGAACGAGCAGTACTTC.

This clonotype came up many times. V usage is TRBV20-1 and J usage is TRBJ2-7, with D perhaps matching TRBD1 (6 bases). The CDR3 contains 12 residues. The V end was cut by 5 bases, the J end by 3 bases, with 11 bases between. CDR1 is DFQATT and CDR2 is SNEGSKA in the germline V gene (reference sequence). CDR3 sequence: CSAAPTGYEQYF. CDR3 bases: TGCAGTGCTGCCCCGACAGGCTACGAGCAGTACTTC.

The sample holds many counts of this clonotype. The genes are TRBV20-1 and TRBJ1-5, with 9 bases that match TRBD1. The germline gives CDR1 DFQATT, CDR2 SNEGSKA (reference sequence). This CDR3 has 14 residues. The trim removed 2 bases at V and 9 bases at J, leaving 8 bases unmatched. CDR3 bases: TGCAGTGCTAGAAAGGGGGACAGGGTAGCGCCCCAGCATTTT. Protein: CSARKGDRVAPQHF.

A word on this clonotype: At one boundary the junction diverges from the germline segment, which might be a read error. The rearrangement links TRBV15 to TRBJ2-7, with a tentative D call TRBD2 (5 bases). The CDR3 is 17 residues long. The V gene's germline CDR1 is LNHNV and CDR2 YYDKDF (reference sequence). This CDR3 is CAASRVVYPGYAYEQYF. CDR3 DNA sequence: TGTGCCGCCAGCAGAGTTGTATACCCGGGGTACGCCTACGAGCAGTACTTC.

This clonotype has at least ten counts. V and J are TRBV7-8 and TRBJ2-2, with 9 nucleotides matching TRBD1. This CDR3 spans 16 amino acids. CDR1 is SGHVS and CDR2 is FQNEAQ in the germline V gene. Germline trimming cut 3 bases from V and 5 bases from J; bases unmatched to any gene: 7. For the CDR3, the DNA is TGTGCCAGCAGCTTGCGAACCGGGACAGGGACCGGGGAGCTGTTTTTT. It is translated as CASSLRTGTGTGELFF.

This clonotype rates as medium-sized. The chain joins TRBV7-2 to TRBJ1-3; no reliable D call. Trimming left V 9 bases short and J 0 bases short, with 9 bases between. CDR3 length equals 13 residues. Germline V gene lookup returns CDR1 SGHTA and CDR2 FQGNSA. The CDR3 DNA reads TGTGCCAGTACCGGGAGCTCTGGAAACACCATATATTTT. Protein product: CASTGSSGNTIYF.